Shown below are 5 T cell receptor beta chains from a single sample sequenced in a study of regulatory T cells in long-lasting Graves disease. Indicated time point: persistent/refractory GD, antithyroid drugs over 5 years with positive TRAb. RNA isolated from PBMCs was used to make the TCR library. To make TCR beta libraries, researchers used iRepertoire HTBI primers and Arm-PCR of CDR3 regions. TCRdb redid the calling of the multiplex PCR reads with MiXCR, one entry per CDR3 protein. This repertoire shows around 400,000 distinct CDR3 sequences, about 21% found once; its top ten account for roughly an eighth. The specimen comprised peripheral blood mononuclear cells (PBMCs), sampled when the disease was refractory, from a patient treated with antithyroid drugs. These receptor sequences come from a female donor with Graves disease.

This clonotype has just a few counts. This chain joins TRBV7-8 and TRBJ1-2; D perhaps matches TRBD1 (5 bases). The CDR3 runs 13 residues. V lost 5 bases, J lost 8 bases, and 15 bases lay in between. Germline V gene lookup returns CDR1 SGHVS and CDR2 FQNEAQ. Here the CDR3 DNA reads TGTGCCAGCAGCCTCGGGGGGGGGGAAGGCTACACCTTC. Translating it yields CASSLGGGEGYTF.

The table lists this clonotype with many counts. V is TRBV2 and J is TRBJ2-2, with D possibly TRBD1 on 6 matching bases. Per germline, CDR1 SNHLY and CDR2 FYNNEI. This CDR3 is built from 14 residues. Trimming took 10 bases from V and 4 from J, leaving 16 bases between them. CDR3 loop: CATTGLVATGELFF. The CDR3 nucleotides are TGTGCCACCACAGGGCTAGTCGCCACCGGGGAGCTGTTTTTT.

This clonotype was counted many times. This chain uses TRBV28 with TRBJ2-5; 11 bases line up with TRBD2. The CDR3 is 15 amino acids. J lost 3 bases, V lost 3 bases, and 3 bases had no gene match. Germline V CDR1 and CDR2: MDHEN, SYDVKM. The CDR3 region is CASSFLLAGEETQYF. The DNA for the CDR3 is TGTGCCAGCAGTTTTCTACTAGCGGGAGAAGAGACCCAGTACTTC. Looking up the rest from reference TRBV28 and TRBJ2-5 gives the full variable domain: DVKVTQSSRYLVKRTGEKVFLECVQDMDHENMFWYRQDPGLGLRLIYFSYDVKMKEKGDIPEGYSVSREKKERFSLILESASTNQTSMYLCASSFLLAGEETQYFGPGTRLLVL.

This clonotype was detected ten times or more. This sequence joins TRBV28 and TRBJ1-5, with 8 positions matching TRBD1. This CDR3 is 13 amino acids long. Trimming at V came to 7 bases and at J to 6 bases, leaving 5 bases not matched to a gene. CDR1 MDHEN and CDR2 SYDVKM come from the germline V gene. The DNA of the CDR3 is TGTGCCAGCATTCAGGGGGCGGCTCAGCCCCAGCATTTT. Translated, it gives CASIQGAAQPQHF.

In this sample, this clonotype turned up many times. This chain joins TRBV28 and TRBJ2-2, with D maybe TRBD1 (5 bases). Trimming took off 4 bases at V and 1 base at J, with 10 bases between the two ends. The CDR3 is 15 amino acids. Per the germline V gene, CDR1 is MDHEN and CDR2 is SYDVKM. CDR3 protein: CASSSSTVNTGELFF. DNA of the CDR3: TGTGCCAGCAGTTCGTCGACAGTGAACACCGGGGAGCTGTTTTTT.